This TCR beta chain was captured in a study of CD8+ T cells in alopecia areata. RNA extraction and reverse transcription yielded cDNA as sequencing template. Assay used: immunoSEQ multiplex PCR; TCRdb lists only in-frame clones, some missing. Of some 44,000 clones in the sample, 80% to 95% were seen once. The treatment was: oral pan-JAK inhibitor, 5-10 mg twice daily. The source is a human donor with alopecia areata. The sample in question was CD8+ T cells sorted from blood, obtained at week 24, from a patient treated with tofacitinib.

CDR3 sequence reads: CASSTGLSEETQYF. In DNA, the CDR3 is TGTGCCAGCAGTACGGGACTATCGGAAGAGACCCAGTACTTC. The chain recombines TRBV4-2 with TRBJ2-5; 7 positions match TRBD2. The CDR3 runs 14 residues. Germline lookup yields CDR1 LGHNA and CDR2 YNFKEQ. V gave up 6 bases and J gave up 3 bases; unmatched junction bases: 7.